This record concerns one TCR beta chain sequence. The table lists this clonotype with many counts. Its antigen is unknown. It has no much larger one-base neighbor in the sample; base qualities were not kept. The sample belongs to a study of response to subunit inactivated influenza vaccine (dated by TCRdb to 2016 to 2019). Study-wide context: The study used deep quantitative T cell receptor repertoire profiling to track responses to a trivalent subunit inactivated influenza vaccine. Results the study describes overall, beyond this receptor: It was suggested by the authors that each seasonal influenza vaccination may recruit only a limited number of new T cells.

Germline trimming amounts to 3 bases on V and 8 bases on J, with 4 as the count of junction bases outside the gene matches. CDR3 length: 15 amino acids, cysteine to phenylalanine. The entry retains the CDR3 DNA only, 45 bases that are in frame from base 1. The method behind the library was RT-PCR. Reads for this sample came from an Illumina HiSeq 2500. Clones were called with MiXCR by TCRdb after fastp trimmed the public reads at Q25, and only in-frame beta chains were retained. Merged by CDR3 protein, the rows form single entries marked with the most common genes and DNA. The sample contains roughly 700,000 distinct CDR3 sequences, around 14% of them found a single time. The ten most abundant clones make up around 7% of the sample.

The sequence joins TRBV12-3 or TRBV12-4 to TRBJ2-2; TRBD2 fits 12 bases in the junction. The sequence was collected from a man aged 50 to 59 who received an inactivated influenza vaccine. Donor details come from another sample of the same person, matched by shared clones. The specimen comprised PBMCs from blood, sampled roughly 15 days before vaccination. The CDR3 protein is CASSLTSGGLGELFF. The nucleotide sequence is TGTGCCAGCAGTTTGACTAGCGGGGGTCTGGGGGAGCTGTTTTTT.